A single sample is the source of the 31 T cell receptor beta chains below, sequenced in a study of graft-versus-host responses after intestinal transplantation. The assay was immunoSEQ multiplex PCR, and TCRdb's table has in-frame clones only and misses some. The sample consists of under 80,000 clones, around 92% of them appearing once. Material: PBMCs, obtained 98 days after intestinal transplantation. The receptors stem from a human patient who received an intestinal transplant, so some T cells may come from the graft donor.

This clone was seen just once. The V gene is TRBV5-1, the J gene TRBJ2-3, with D possibly being TRBD2 (5 bases). This CDR3 contains 19 residues. V lost 0 bases, J lost 2 bases, and 22 bases lay in between. Germline CDR1 reads SGHRS; CDR2 reads YFSETQ. Here the CDR3 DNA reads TGCGCCAGCAGCTTGGTCTTTTTCGTACGGGGTCTAATCACAGATACGCAGTATTTT. The encoded protein is CASSLVFFVRGLITDTQYF. The entire variable domain, with the rest obtained from reference TRBV5-1 and TRBJ2-3, is as follows: KAGVTQTPRYLIKTRGQQVTLSCSPISGHRSVSWYQQTPGQGLQFLFEYFSETQRNKGNFPGRFSGRQFSNSRSEMNVSTLELGDSALYLCASSLVFFVRGLITDTQYFGPGTRLTVL.

The rearrangement uses TRBV7-3 and TRBJ2-3; TRBD1 is a possible D gene (5 bases). V was trimmed by 3 bases and J by 1 base, leaving 5 bases between them. The V gene's germline CDR1 is SGHTA and CDR2 FQGTGA. The CDR3 contains 13 residues. The chain's CDR3 is CASSLTGTDTQYF. CDR3 coding DNA: TGTGCCAGCAGCTTGACAGGCACAGATACGCAGTATTTT.

The chain uses TRBV11-2 and TRBJ2-7; 7 positions match TRBD1. The ends lost 5 bases at V and 3 bases at J; junction bases unmatched: 13. Germline CDR1 is SGHAT and CDR2 is FQNNGV. The CDR3 spans 16 residues. The CDR3 spells CASSPGTERGFYEQYF. CDR3 nucleotide sequence: TGTGCCAGCAGCCCCGGGACAGAACGAGGATTCTACGAGCAGTACTTC.

V is TRBV6-4 and J is TRBJ2-2, with 9 bases aligning to TRBD1. V shed 5 bases, J shed 0 bases, and the junction held 10 bases outside the gene matches. Germline V lookup: CDR1 MRHNA, CDR2 SNTAGT. The CDR3 sequence is 18 residues long. CDR3 DNA sequence: TGTGCCAGCAGTAATTACTACCGGGACAGGGCGAACACCGGGGAGCTGTTTTTT. Its protein is CASSNYYRDRANTGELFF.

This chain connects TRBV9 to TRBJ2-7; D is uncertain. V lost 8 bases, J lost 5 bases, and 14 bases lay in between. CDR1 and CDR2 (germline): SGDLS, YYNGEE. CDR3 length: 12 amino acids. The CDR3 protein is CARVSYRNEQYF. The CDR3 DNA reads as TGTGCCAGGGTTTCTTATCGGAACGAGCAGTACTTC.

The chain has TRBV7-9 and TRBJ2-5; D may be TRBD2 (6 bases). The germline gives CDR1 SEHNR, CDR2 FQNEAQ (reference sequence). The CDR3 has 14 amino acids. V was pared by 2 bases and J by 5 bases, with 12 bases between. The CDR3: CASSLPGAGETQYF. CDR3 DNA sequence: TGTGCCAGCAGCTTACCCGGGGCGGGGGAGACCCAGTACTTC.

The chain combines TRBV5-1 with TRBJ2-2, with a tentative D call TRBD1 (5 bases). Deletions cut 1 base from V and 3 bases from J, with 10 bases between. The V gene's germline CDR1 is SGHRS and CDR2 YFSETQ. The CDR3 is 15 residues long. In DNA, the CDR3 is TGCGCCAGCAGCTTGCTGGGGCGCGACACCGGGGAGCTGTTTTTT. As protein: CASSLLGRDTGELFF.

This clone has only one observation. The chain has TRBV6-1 and TRBJ2-5; maybe TRBD1 (5 bases). The CDR3 covers 14 residues. Germline lookup yields CDR1 MNHNS and CDR2 SASEGT. V was cut by 7 bases and J by 4 bases, with 16 bases left in between. CDR3 protein: CASKDLGLPETQYF. CDR3 nucleotide sequence: TGTGCCAGCAAAGATTTGGGGCTGCCAGAGACCCAGTACTTC.

This clone has only a few counts. The rearrangement joins TRBV28 to TRBJ1-4; TRBD1 agrees at 7 bases. CDR1 is MDHEN, CDR2 SYDVKM, per germline. J was trimmed by 8 bases and V by 5 bases; bases with no gene match: 11. The CDR3 extends over 15 amino acids. The CDR3 region has the DNA TGTGCCAGCAGTCCTCCCCAGGGGGTAGGCGAAAAACTGTTTTTT. This sequence encodes CASSPPQGVGEKLFF. Variable domain in full (rest from reference TRBV28 and TRBJ1-4): DVKVTQSSRYLVKRTGEKVFLECVQDMDHENMFWYRQDPGLGLRLIYFSYDVKMKEKGDIPEGYSVSREKKERFSLILESASTNQTSMYLCASSPPQGVGEKLFFGSGTQLSVL.

The rearrangement uses TRBV5-6 and TRBJ2-4; D might be TRBD1 (6 bases). With 4 bases removed from V and 0 bases from J, the gap between germline ends came to 11 bases. The CDR3 length is 15 residues. Germline-derived CDR1 and CDR2 are SGHDT and YYEEEE. The CDR3 protein is CASSQDSLAKNIQYF. The CDR3 nucleotides read TGTGCCAGCAGCCAGGACAGCTTAGCCAAAAACATTCAGTACTTC.

V is TRBV7-3 and J is TRBJ2-5; D gene unclear. V was clipped by 5 bases and J by 2 bases, with 9 bases between them. The CDR3 covers 13 residues. Per the germline V gene, CDR1 is SGHTA and CDR2 is FQGTGA. The CDR3 reads CASSHLGQETQYF. The CDR3 DNA reads as TGTGCCAGCAGCCATCTGGGTCAAGAGACCCAGTACTTC. Using reference TRBV7-3 and TRBJ2-5 for the parts outside the CDR3, the full variable domain is GAGVSQTPSNKVTEKGKYVELRCDPISGHTALYWYRQSLGQGPEFLIYFQGTGAADDSGLPNDRFFAVRPEGSVSTLKIQRTERGDSAVYLCASSHLGQETQYFGPGTRLLVL.

This rearrangement joins TRBV6-4 to TRBJ1-2; TRBD1 might be the D (5 bases). V lost 6 bases and J lost 7, with 21 bases in between. Germline V gene lookup returns CDR1 MRHNA and CDR2 SNTAGT. This CDR3 is built from 15 residues. The CDR3 spells CASSIDGAERGGYTF. DNA for the CDR3: TGTGCCAGCAGCATCGACGGGGCCGAGAGGGGTGGCTACACCTTC.

V gene TRBV10-2 combines with J gene TRBJ1-5, with TRBD1 identical over 7 bases. V dropped 5 bases and J dropped 2; count of bases not matched to a gene: 0. The CDR3 contains 13 residues. Per germline, CDR1 WSHSY and CDR2 SAAADI. CDR3 amino acids: CASSTGGNQPQHF. CDR3 nucleotide sequence: TGCGCCAGCAGTACAGGGGGCAATCAGCCCCAGCATTTT.

The chain recombines TRBV28 with TRBJ2-1; D is unclear. Germline CDR1 reads MDHEN; CDR2 reads SYDVKM. CDR3 length equals 14 residues. Trimming removed 1 base from V and 7 bases from J, with 11 bases in between. The CDR3 spells CASSLSNKVNEQFF. The CDR3 DNA follows: TGTGCCAGCAGTTTATCCAACAAGGTAAATGAGCAGTTCTTC. Filled out from reference TRBV28 and TRBJ2-1, the complete variable domain reads DVKVTQSSRYLVKRTGEKVFLECVQDMDHENMFWYRQDPGLGLRLIYFSYDVKMKEKGDIPEGYSVSREKKERFSLILESASTNQTSMYLCASSLSNKVNEQFFGPGTRLTVL.

The chain couples TRBV30 to TRBJ2-1; D gene uncertain. The CDR3 contains 10 residues. With 5 bases removed from V and 9 bases from J, the gap between germline ends came to 8 bases. CDR1 and CDR2 from the germline V gene are GTSNPN and SVGIG (reference sequence). The DNA for the CDR3 is TGTGCCTGGGGAGCAGTTGAGCAGTTCTTC. It is translated as CAWGAVEQFF.

The chain carries TRBV7-5 and TRBJ1-4; the table calls TRBD1, which could not be checked here. TRBV7-5 corresponds to a pseudogene. The CDR3 is 11 residues long. CDR3 sequence: CARSAQEKLFF. CDR3 nucleotides: TGTGCCAGAAGCGCCCAGGAAAAACTGTTTTTT.

The chain carries TRBV7-3 and TRBJ2-3, with 10 bases identical to TRBD2. The germline gives CDR1 SGHTA, CDR2 FQGTGA. The CDR3 runs 14 residues. V gave up 5 bases and J gave up 5 bases; unmatched junction bases: 4. The CDR3 protein is CASSVAGGGDTQYF. The CDR3 coding sequence is TGTGCCAGCAGCGTAGCGGGGGGAGGAGATACGCAGTATTTT.

The chain uses TRBV5-1 and TRBJ2-1; 8 positions agree with TRBD1. Unmatched junction bases numbered 13, after V lost 2 bases and J lost 0 bases. The CDR3 consists of 19 residues. Germline V gives CDR1 SGHRS, CDR2 YFSETQ. The CDR3, as DNA: TGCGCCAGCAGCTTTCGACAGGGGCACCTTAGGAGCTCCTACAATGAGCAGTTCTTC. This gives the protein CASSFRQGHLRSSYNEQFF. The whole variable domain, filled in from reference TRBV5-1 and TRBJ2-1, reads KAGVTQTPRYLIKTRGQQVTLSCSPISGHRSVSWYQQTPGQGLQFLFEYFSETQRNKGNFPGRFSGRQFSNSRSEMNVSTLELGDSALYLCASSFRQGHLRSSYNEQFFGPGTRLTVL.

This clone was picked up a small number of times. CDR3 sequence reads: CASSYSGVTGELFF. The CDR3 DNA reads as TGTGCCAGCAGTTACTCGGGGGTTACCGGGGAGCTGTTTTTT. The chain couples TRBV6-6 to TRBJ2-2; D is possibly TRBD1 or TRBD2 (5 bases each). There are 14 residues in the CDR3. The V end was cut by 0 bases, the J end by 5 bases, with 7 bases between. CDR1 and CDR2 (germline): MNHNY, SVGAGI (reference sequence).

With respect to this clone: At the DNA level, this CDR3 is encoded by other sequences in the same sample as well. The chain couples TRBV7-2 to TRBJ2-5; D possibly corresponds to TRBD1 (5 bases). The V gene lost 0 bases and the J gene lost 2 bases, with 7 bases spanning the gap. This CDR3 is built from 14 residues. Germline V gives CDR1 SGHTA, CDR2 FQGNSA. DNA of the CDR3: TGTGCCAGCAGCTTAGCAGGGGCGCAAGAGACCCAGTACTTC. Translating gives CASSLAGAQETQYF.

This clone was seen more than once but under ten times. This chain joins TRBV11-2 and TRBJ2-5; 13 positions match TRBD2. Germline-derived CDR1 and CDR2 are SGHAT and FQNNGV. J lost 5 bases, V lost 5 bases, and 14 bases had no gene match. This CDR3 is built from 18 residues. The CDR3 nucleotides are TGTGCCAGCAGCGCTTCGGGACTAGCGGGATTCTATGGGGAGACCCAGTACTTC. Protein product: CASSASGLAGFYGETQYF.

The CDR3 nucleotides read TGTGCCAGCAGTTTTGCAGGGGCGGGTGAGCAGTACTTC. It encodes CASSFAGAGEQYF. V is TRBV27 and J is TRBJ2-7, with D perhaps matching TRBD1 (6 bases). The CDR3 runs to 13 residues. V was cut by 3 bases and J by 7 bases, with 13 bases left in between. Germline V gene sequence: CDR1 MNHEY, CDR2 SMNVEV (reference sequence).

This chain joins TRBV9 and TRBJ2-2; TRBD2 matches at 12 bases. The junction had 4 bases not matched to a gene; V was cut back by 4 bases and J by 3 bases. There are 16 residues in the CDR3. Germline V lookup: CDR1 SGDLS, CDR2 YYNGEE. CDR3 amino acids: CASSPRLAGDTGELFF. CDR3 nucleotide sequence: TGTGCCAGCAGCCCCCGACTAGCGGGAGACACCGGGGAGCTGTTTTTT.

The chain combines TRBV7-9 with TRBJ1-1; the D is unclear. Trimming removed 3 bases at V and 4 bases at J, with 9 bases between. Germline V gene sequence: CDR1 SEHNR, CDR2 FQNEAQ (reference sequence). This CDR3 comprises 13 residues. The CDR3 reads CASSLAGPTEAFF. Here the CDR3 DNA reads TGTGCCAGCAGCTTGGCAGGCCCCACTGAAGCTTTCTTT. The whole variable domain, remainder taken from reference TRBV7-9 and TRBJ1-1, is DTGVSQNPRHKITKRGQNVTFRCDPISEHNRLYWYRQTLGQGPEFLTYFQNEAQLEKSRLLSDRFSAERPKGSFSTLEIQRTEQGDSAMYLCASSLAGPTEAFFGQGTRLTVV.

The J gene is TRBJ1-2, the V gene TRBV21-1; TRBD1, the D gene given by the table, was not confirmed from the DNA. TRBV21-1 is listed as a pseudogene. The length of the CDR3 is 16 residues. In DNA form, the CDR3 reads TGTGCCAGCAGCAAAGTTGAGGAAAGGACAGGGGATGGCTACACCTTC. Translated, it gives CASSKVEERTGDGYTF.

This chain connects TRBV19 to TRBJ1-5; D remains ambiguous. Deletions cut 4 bases from V and 4 bases from J, with 8 bases between. The CDR3 contains 13 residues. The germline V gene encodes CDR1 LNHDA and CDR2 SQIVND (reference sequence). The CDR3 sequence is CASSRGLNQPQHF. The DNA of the CDR3 is TGTGCCAGTAGTAGGGGATTAAATCAGCCCCAGCATTTT.

This clone was detected only once. This chain links TRBV7-3 with TRBJ2-7; D call uncertain. This CDR3 has 14 residues. Deletions cut 0 bases from V and 9 bases from J, with 15 bases between. Germline values: CDR1 SGHTA, CDR2 FQGTGA. CDR3 DNA sequence: TGTGCCAGCAGCTTAACTGGCCAGGAAGCTAGGCAGTACTTC. It specifies CASSLTGQEARQYF.

V is TRBV11-2 and J is TRBJ2-7; D could derive from TRBD1 or TRBD2 (5 bases each). The V and J ends lost 5 bases and 0 bases respectively, with 17 bases between them. This CDR3 contains 16 residues. Germline CDR1 SGHAT, CDR2 FQNNGV. The CDR3, as DNA: TGTGCCAGCAGCCCAGGGAGACAGTCGAGCTCCTACGAGCAGTACTTC. This encodes CASSPGRQSSSYEQYF.

The rearrangement links TRBV18 to TRBJ2-7; D is possibly TRBD1 (5 bases). CDR1 and CDR2 from the germline V gene are KGHSH and LQKENI. V shed 3 bases and J shed 4 bases, with 10 bases lying between them. The CDR3 consists of 13 residues. The chain's CDR3 is CASSPTREYEQYF. For the CDR3, the DNA is TGTGCCAGCTCACCGACCAGGGAATACGAGCAGTACTTC.

This clone has only one observation. The CDR3 DNA reads as TGTGCCTGGGGTTCCGGGACAGGGTTTGCCGAGCAGTACTTC. Its translation: CAWGSGTGFAEQYF. This chain links TRBV30 with TRBJ2-7; TRBD1 agrees at 9 bases. The junction had 11 bases not matched to a gene; V was cut back by 5 bases and J by 6 bases. CDR3 length: 14 residues. CDR1 is GTSNPN and CDR2 is SVGIG in the germline V gene (reference sequence).

The chain is built from TRBV7-2 and TRBJ2-3, with TRBD2 matching over 8 bases. CDR1 is SGHTA, CDR2 FQGNSA, per germline. The CDR3 loop spans 14 amino acids. V was clipped by 5 bases and J by 4 bases; unmatched bases: 5. The CDR3 sequence: CASSPGTRADTQYF. CDR3 DNA sequence: TGTGCCAGCAGCCCCGGGACTAGAGCAGATACGCAGTATTTT.